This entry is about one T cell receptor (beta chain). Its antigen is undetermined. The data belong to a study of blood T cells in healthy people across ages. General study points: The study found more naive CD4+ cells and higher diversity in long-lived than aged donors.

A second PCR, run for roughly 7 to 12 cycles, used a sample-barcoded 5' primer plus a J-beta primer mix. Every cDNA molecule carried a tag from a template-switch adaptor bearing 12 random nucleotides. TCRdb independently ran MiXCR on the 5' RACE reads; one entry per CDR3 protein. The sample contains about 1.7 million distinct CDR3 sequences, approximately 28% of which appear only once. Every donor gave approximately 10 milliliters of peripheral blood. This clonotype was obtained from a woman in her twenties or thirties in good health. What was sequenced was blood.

The CDR3 DNA reads as TGTGCCAGTAGTATAGGTCAGCGGGAGTACTACGAGCAGTACTTC. Translated: CASSIGQREYYEQYF. This chain joins TRBV19 and TRBJ2-5; 8 nucleotides align to TRBD2. The DNA end lines up better with TRBJ2-7; the J call may be wrong. The germline gives CDR1 LNHDA, CDR2 SQIVND (reference sequence). The CDR3 contains 15 residues.